The 3 T cell receptor beta chains below come from one sample, sequenced in a study of beta chain features in type 1 diabetes. Whole-study findings and limits: Significant though moderate, a shortening of TCRB CDR3s appeared in all four CD4+ subsets of Type 1 diabetes patients.

Which antigens these TCRs recognize remains unknown. Sequencing targeted expressed TCRB transcripts, as all isolated RNA had been reverse transcribed. Method: immunoSEQ multiplex PCR; TCRdb's copy keeps in-frame clones and lacks some. This sample carries around 140,000 clones, about 10% of them seen once, and the ten largest clones take approximately 0.7%. The source material was central memory CD4+ T cells from blood. The receptors were sampled from a young man with type 1 diabetes.

The V call is TRBV7-9, the J call TRBJ1-2; weak D call: TRBD1 (6 bases). The CDR3 contains 14 residues. V dropped 5 bases and J dropped 8 bases, with 18 bases sitting between them. Germline V gene sequence: CDR1 SEHNR, CDR2 FQNEAQ (reference sequence). DNA of the CDR3: TGTGCCAGCAGCGTCGGGGCTGAGGGGGACGGCTACACCTTC. Residues: CASSVGAEGDGYTF. Looking up the rest from reference TRBV7-9 and TRBJ1-2 gives the full variable domain: DTGVSQNPRHKITKRGQNVTFRCDPISEHNRLYWYRQTLGQGPEFLTYFQNEAQLEKSRLLSDRFSAERPKGSFSTLEIQRTEQGDSAMYLCASSVGAEGDGYTFGSGTRLTVV.

J is TRBJ1-6 and V is TRBV28, with D possibly TRBD1 on 6 matching bases. V lost 1 base to trimming and J lost 10 bases, with 11 bases between them. This CDR3 has 14 residues. Germline V gives CDR1 MDHEN, CDR2 SYDVKM. The CDR3 DNA reads TGTGCCAGCAGTTTATTACAGGGAAGGTCACCCCTCCACTTT. This encodes CASSLLQGRSPLHF.

This clone was observed a few times. V gene TRBV9 combines with J gene TRBJ2-1, with 12 nucleotides matching TRBD2. From germline, CDR1 is SGDLS and CDR2 YYNGEE. V lost 3 bases to trimming and J lost 10 bases; unmatched junction nucleotides: 11. The CDR3 loop spans 16 amino acids. The CDR3: CASSAPASGGVEEQFF. The CDR3, as DNA: TGTGCCAGCAGCGCCCCGGCTAGCGGGGGGGTGGAGGAGCAGTTCTTC.